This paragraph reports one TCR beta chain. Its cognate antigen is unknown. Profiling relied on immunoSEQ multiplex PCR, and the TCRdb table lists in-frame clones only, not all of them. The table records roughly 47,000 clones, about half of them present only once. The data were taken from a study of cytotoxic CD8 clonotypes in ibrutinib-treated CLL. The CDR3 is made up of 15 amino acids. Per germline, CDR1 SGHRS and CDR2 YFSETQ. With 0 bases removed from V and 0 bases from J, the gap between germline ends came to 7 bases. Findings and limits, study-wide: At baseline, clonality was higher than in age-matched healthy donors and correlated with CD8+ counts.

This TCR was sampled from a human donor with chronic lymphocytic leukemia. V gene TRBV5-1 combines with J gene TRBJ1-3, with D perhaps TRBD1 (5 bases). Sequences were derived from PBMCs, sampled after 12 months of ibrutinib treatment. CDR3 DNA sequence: TGCGCCAGCAGCTTGGTGGGGGTCTCTGGAAACACCATATATTTT. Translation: CASSLVGVSGNTIYF.